Below are 31 T cell receptor beta chains sequenced from a single sample in a study of shared clonotypes between healthy human individuals. Sequencing was performed with immunoSEQ multiplex PCR; in TCRdb, only in-frame clones are kept and a portion is missing. The sample yields 2 million to 2.5 million clones, around 92% seen once. Sequencing used naive CD4+ T cells from PBMCs. As for subset: CD45RA+ positively selected. The receptors originated from a man younger than 30 in good health. Some clones in this sample may be carry-over from other donors' samples.

The chain combines TRBV19 with TRBJ2-1, with D perhaps matching TRBD1 (5 bases). CDR1 is LNHDA and CDR2 is SQIVND in the germline V gene (reference sequence). Trimming took off 3 bases at V and 2 bases at J, with 8 bases between the two ends. The CDR3 runs to 14 residues. CDR3 protein: CASSIYRPYNEQFF. CDR3 nucleotides: TGTGCCAGTAGTATTTACAGGCCCTACAATGAGCAGTTCTTC.

This clone turned up a few times. The J gene is TRBJ1-5, the V gene TRBV7-6; no clear D. The germline V gene has CDR1 SGHVS and CDR2 FNYEAQ. The V gene lost 5 bases and the J gene lost 5 bases, with 10 bases spanning the gap. This CDR3 contains 13 residues. The CDR3: CASSPMLDQPQHF. The CDR3 coding sequence is TGTGCCAGCAGCCCAATGTTGGATCAGCCCCAGCATTTT.

This sequence joins TRBV28 and TRBJ2-1, with 14 bases aligning to TRBD2. Germline lookup yields CDR1 MDHEN and CDR2 SYDVKM. The J segment lost 10 bases and the V segment lost 2 bases, leaving 7 bases of the junction unmatched. The CDR3 length is 16 residues. The CDR3 loop reads CASSLKGLAGGREQFF. CDR3 sequence (DNA): TGTGCCAGCAGTTTAAAAGGACTAGCGGGGGGTAGGGAGCAGTTCTTC.

The CDR3 sequence is CASSSTRIGYGYTF. CDR3 coding DNA: TGTGCCAGCAGCTCCACACGGATAGGCTATGGCTACACCTTC. This sequence joins TRBV28 and TRBJ1-2; no clear D. This CDR3 has 14 residues. The V gene's germline CDR1 is MDHEN and CDR2 SYDVKM. Trimming left V 6 bases short and J 4 bases short, with 15 bases between.

This clone was recorded a few times. This chain uses TRBV9 with TRBJ2-3; D is unresolved. The V end was cut by 0 bases, the J end by 5 bases, with 13 bases between. CDR1 SGDLS and CDR2 YYNGEE come from the germline V gene. The CDR3 consists of 15 residues. The CDR3 region has the DNA TGTGCCAGCAGCGTAGGACTCTACTCTGGAGATACGCAGTATTTT. Residues: CASSVGLYSGDTQYF.

This clone was counted a few times. V gene TRBV6-1 combines with J gene TRBJ1-1, with no clear D. This CDR3 spans 15 amino acids. With 2 bases removed from V and 1 base from J, the gap between germline ends came to 11 bases. Per germline, CDR1 MNHNS and CDR2 SASEGT. For the CDR3, the DNA is TGTGCCAGCAGTGAATTCGGCCCCACGAACACTGAAGCTTTCTTT. Its protein product is CASSEFGPTNTEAFF.

This chain links TRBV5-6 with TRBJ2-7; 7 bases align to TRBD1. V gave up 4 bases and J gave up 4 bases; unmatched junction bases: 11. Per germline, CDR1 SGHDT and CDR2 YYEEEE. This CDR3 comprises 15 residues. Here the CDR3 DNA reads TGTGCCAGCAGCGAAAAAAGGACAGGTGGATACGAGCAGTACTTC. Its protein is CASSEKRTGGYEQYF.

This chain uses TRBV5-6 with TRBJ2-7, with D hard to call. V was pared by 5 bases and J by 3 bases, with 9 bases between. Germline loops: CDR1 SGHDT, CDR2 YYEEEE. This CDR3 is 12 amino acids long. The CDR3 sequence is CASSQTGYEQYF. CDR3 in DNA: TGTGCCAGCAGTCAGACGGGCTACGAGCAGTACTTC.

CDR3 loop: CASSLRGNTEAFF. The CDR3 DNA reads as TGTGCCAGCAGCTTGAGGGGGAACACTGAAGCTTTCTTT. This chain links TRBV5-5 with TRBJ1-1, with a weak D call TRBD1 (5 bases). CDR1 and CDR2 from the germline V gene are SGHKS and YYEKEE (reference sequence). V lost 1 base to trimming and J lost 1 base, with 5 bases between them. CDR3 length: 13 amino acids.

The V and J genes are TRBV5-4 and TRBJ2-3, with TRBD2 as a possible D gene (6 bases). Germline CDR1 is SGHNT and CDR2 is YYREEE (reference sequence). V was clipped by 2 bases and J by 1 base, with 11 bases between them. The CDR3 is 15 amino acids. This CDR3 reads CASSFPGVGTDTQYF. CDR3 nucleotide sequence: TGTGCCAGCAGCTTCCCGGGAGTAGGCACAGATACGCAGTATTTT. The whole variable domain, filled in from reference TRBV5-4 and TRBJ2-3, reads ETGVTQSPTHLIKTRGQQVTLRCSSQSGHNTVSWYQQALGQGPQFIFQYYREEENGRGNFPPRFSGLQFPNYSSELNVNALELDDSALYLCASSFPGVGTDTQYFGPGTRLTVL.

The sample holds one count of this clone. CDR3 in DNA: TGTGCCAGCAGGTCTGGCTGGGGGACAAAGACAAATGAAAAACTGTTTTTT. It is translated as CASRSGWGTKTNEKLFF. V is TRBV27 and J is TRBJ1-4; a possible D gene is TRBD1 (6 bases). The V end lost 6 bases, the J end lost 5 bases, and 22 bases lay between the germline ends. Germline loops: CDR1 MNHEY, CDR2 SMNVEV (reference sequence). This CDR3 comprises 17 residues.

The genes are TRBV28 and TRBJ2-1, with TRBD2 identical over 10 bases. Germline V gene sequence: CDR1 MDHEN, CDR2 SYDVKM. CDR3 length: 13 amino acids. The ends lost 6 bases at V and 6 bases at J; junction bases unmatched: 2. CDR3 residues: CASSTSGTNEQFF. CDR3 DNA sequence: TGTGCCAGCAGCACTAGCGGGACCAATGAGCAGTTCTTC.

CDR3 residues: CASSLTSADTQYF. Here the CDR3 DNA reads TGTGCCAGCAGCTTGACCAGCGCAGATACGCAGTATTTT. This chain uses TRBV11-3 with TRBJ2-3; no clear D gene. The CDR3 loop spans 13 amino acids. The germline V and J ends were trimmed by 3 bases and 4 bases, with 8 bases remaining between them. Germline CDR1 and CDR2: SGHNT and YENEEA.

Only a few counts were recorded for this clone. CDR3 region: CASSTRGGGASTEAFF. In DNA form, the CDR3 reads TGTGCCAGCAGCACCCGCGGGGGGGGCGCTAGCACTGAAGCTTTCTTT. The J gene is TRBJ1-1, the V gene TRBV7-9, with D possibly TRBD1 on 6 matching bases. Trimming took off 5 bases at V and 4 bases at J, with 20 bases between the two ends. Germline CDR1 SEHNR, CDR2 FQNEAQ (reference sequence). CDR3 length: 16 amino acids.

This clone was seen only once. The chain recombines TRBV25-1 with TRBJ2-5, with 12 bases lining up with TRBD2. J gave up 5 bases and V 2 bases, and 0 bases lay outside the gene matches. CDR3 length: 14 residues. CDR1 MGHDK and CDR2 SYGVNS come from the germline V gene. CDR3 in DNA: TGTGCCAGCAGTGAACTAGCGGGAGGGGAGACCCAGTACTTC. As protein: CASSELAGGETQYF.

CDR3 sequence: CASSPTGVSGYTF. The CDR3 coding sequence is TGTGCCAGCAGCCCGACAGGGGTGAGTGGCTACACCTTC. The rearrangement links TRBV7-8 to TRBJ1-2; 8 bases agree with TRBD1. CDR3 length: 13 amino acids. Trimming removed 5 bases from V and 7 bases from J; junction bases left unmatched: 6. Germline V gives CDR1 SGHVS, CDR2 FQNEAQ.

The chain recombines TRBV7-2 with TRBJ2-5, with 8 bases that match TRBD2. The CDR3 extends over 15 amino acids. V lost 5 bases, J lost 8 bases, and 13 bases stayed unmatched. The germline V gene encodes CDR1 SGHTA and CDR2 FQGNSA. DNA of the CDR3: TGTGCCAGCAGCCCTAGGTCTAGCGGGCCCGCCACCCAGTACTTC. This gives the protein CASSPRSSGPATQYF.

CDR3 coding DNA: TGTGCCAGCAGCTTATCACCCCTTAGTGGAACGCAGTATTTT. Translation gives CASSLSPLSGTQYF. This rearrangement joins TRBV7-2 to TRBJ2-3; D not resolved. Trimming shortened V by 2 bases and J by 9 bases, and 15 bases separated the two germline ends. Germline V gives CDR1 SGHTA, CDR2 FQGNSA. The CDR3 contains 14 residues.

A note on this clone: This CDR3 is also generated by other DNA sequences in the sample. The chain carries TRBV4-2 and TRBJ2-2; TRBD1 matches at 7 bases. The V gene end was trimmed by 4 bases and the J gene end by 5 bases; junction bases not matched to a gene: 1. CDR3 size: 13 residues. Germline V gene data show CDR1 as LGHNA and CDR2 as YNFKEQ. The CDR3 loop is CASSPRGTGELFF. CDR3 DNA sequence: TGTGCCAGCAGCCCCAGGGGGACCGGGGAGCTGTTTTTT.

In DNA, the CDR3 is TGTGCCAGCACGACGGGACTACCCAACACCGGGGAGCTGTTTTTT. Protein: CASTTGLPNTGELFF. The genes are TRBV28 and TRBJ2-2; 7 nucleotides match TRBD2. Germline CDR1 is MDHEN and CDR2 is SYDVKM. Germline trimming cut 7 bases from V and 2 bases from J; bases unmatched to any gene: 7. There are 15 residues in the CDR3. The full variable domain, with the rest looked up from reference TRBV28 and TRBJ2-2, is DVKVTQSSRYLVKRTGEKVFLECVQDMDHENMFWYRQDPGLGLRLIYFSYDVKMKEKGDIPEGYSVSREKKERFSLILESASTNQTSMYLCASTTGLPNTGELFFGEGSRLTVL.

CDR3 nucleotide sequence: TGTGCCAGCTCGGCGGGAGGCCCTGGAAATGAGCAGTTCTTC. The encoded protein is CASSAGGPGNEQFF. The chain has TRBV11-3 and TRBJ2-1; 8 nucleotides line up with TRBD2. V was pared by 8 bases and J by 7 bases, with 10 bases of the junction left unmatched. CDR1 and CDR2 (germline): SGHNT, YENEEA. The CDR3 runs 14 residues. Full variable domain (rest looked up from reference TRBV11-3 and TRBJ2-1): EAGVVQSPRYKIIEKKQPVAFWCNPISGHNTLYWYLQNLGQGPELLIRYENEEAVDDSQLPKDRFSAERLKGVDSTLKIQPAELGDSAVYLCASSAGGPGNEQFFGPGTRLTVL.

The chain joins TRBV7-3 to TRBJ2-1, with 7 bases fitting TRBD2. The CDR3 has 14 residues. The V segment lost 8 bases and the J segment 6 bases; nucleotides outside the gene matches: 10. Germline-derived CDR1 and CDR2 are SGHTA and FQGTGA. Here the CDR3 reads CASSRTGGSNEQFF. The CDR3 DNA sequence: TGTGCCAGCTCCAGGACGGGAGGTTCCAATGAGCAGTTCTTC.

The chain links TRBV21-1 to TRBJ2-7; the table's D call, TRBD2, has no DNA check behind it. TRBV21-1 is tagged as a pseudogene. The CDR3 is 17 residues long. The CDR3 sequence is CASSTTLTGGLPYEQYF. The CDR3 DNA reads as TGTGCCAGCAGCACAACTCTAACGGGGGGGCTGCCCTACGAGCAGTACTTC.

J is TRBJ1-2 and V is TRBV28, with a weak D call TRBD1 (5 bases). This CDR3 contains 13 residues. The germline V gene encodes CDR1 MDHEN and CDR2 SYDVKM. With 5 bases removed from V and 8 bases from J, the gap between germline ends came to 15 bases. For the CDR3, the DNA is TGTGCCAGCAGTGACCCGAACGGGGGAGGCTACACCTTC. This translates into CASSDPNGGGYTF.

The V call is TRBV7-9, the J call TRBJ2-1; the D call may be TRBD1 or TRBD2 (6 bases each). CDR1 is SEHNR, CDR2 FQNEAQ, per germline (reference sequence). The V end lost 5 bases, the J end lost 3 bases, and 17 bases lay between the germline ends. The CDR3 loop spans 16 amino acids. CDR3 coding DNA: TGTGCCAGCAGCCCTTCCGGGGGCGAAATCTACAATGAGCAGTTCTTC. Its protein is CASSPSGGEIYNEQFF.

V is TRBV14 and J is TRBJ2-7; possible D gene TRBD2, 5 bases. V shed 1 base and J shed 2 bases, with 12 bases lying between them. Germline V gives CDR1 SGHDN, CDR2 FVKESK. CDR3 length: 15 residues. The CDR3 DNA reads TGTGCCAGCAGCCAAGGTAGGACTCCACCCTACGAGCAGTACTTC. Translated, it gives CASSQGRTPPYEQYF.

Concerning this clone itself: Other nucleotide sequences from this sample produce the same CDR3. CDR3 DNA: TGTGCCAGCAGCTTAAGTCTAGGGGAGACCCAGTACTTC. This translates into CASSLSLGETQYF. The chain is built from TRBV7-2 and TRBJ2-5; D is ambiguous. This CDR3 contains 13 residues. CDR1 and CDR2 (germline): SGHTA, FQGNSA. With 2 bases removed from V and 5 bases from J, the gap between germline ends came to 9 bases.

This clone was seen just once. The rearrangement joins TRBV29-1 to TRBJ2-3; the D is unclear. Germline V gene data show CDR1 as SQVTM and CDR2 as ANQGSEA. The V gene lost 4 bases and the J gene lost 3 bases, with 17 bases spanning the gap. The CDR3 runs 15 residues. The CDR3 spells CSVVLMVTPTDTQYF. CDR3 in DNA: TGCAGCGTTGTACTTATGGTGACCCCTACAGATACGCAGTATTTT.

This clone was observed a few times. Within the sample, other DNA sequences also encode this same CDR3. This rearrangement joins TRBV15 to TRBJ1-1; no clear D gene. V lost 0 bases and J 3 bases, leaving 11 bases between the germline ends. The CDR3 is 15 amino acids. CDR1 and CDR2 from the germline V gene are LNHNV and YYDKDF (reference sequence). As DNA, the CDR3 is TGTGCCACCAGCAGAGAATCTAGAGGGTACACTGAAGCTTTCTTT. Protein sequence: CATSRESRGYTEAFF. Full variable domain (missing parts from reference TRBV15 and TRBJ1-1): DAMVIQNPRYQVTQFGKPVTLSCSQTLNHNVMYWYQQKSSQAPKLLFHYYDKDFNNEADTPDNFQSRRPNTSFCFLDIRSPGLGDTAMYLCATSRESRGYTEAFFGQGTRLTVV.

The chain combines TRBV7-9 with TRBJ2-5; no reliable D call. Gene TRBJ2-7 matches the end of the DNA better, so the J call may be wrong. CDR1 is SEHNR, CDR2 FQNEAQ, per germline (reference sequence). The CDR3 length is 16 residues. The CDR3 is CASSLVSSGRSYEQYF. CDR3 coding DNA: TGTGCCAGCAGCTTAGTGTCGTCAGGACGATCCTACGAGCAGTACTTC.

The chain uses TRBV4-2 and TRBJ1-3, with D uncertain. Germline V gives CDR1 LGHNA, CDR2 YNFKEQ. This CDR3 contains 18 residues. V was clipped by 6 bases and J by 1 base, with 22 bases between them. CDR3 loop: CASSLQPGAGISGNTIYF. The CDR3 nucleotides are TGTGCCAGCAGTTTACAACCGGGCGCGGGTATATCTGGAAACACCATATATTTT.